This T cell receptor beta chain was identified in a study of T-cell memory formation after mild COVID-19. Findings of the study overall: There were some responding clones in pre-infection memory, which suggested that cross-reactive memory had joined. CD4/CD8 balance characterized clones contracting day 15 to 85, and CD4+ skew characterized later expanders. Among CD4+ contracting clones, most were CM and EM, and CD8+ ones EMRA.

Concerning this clonotype: What it binds is unknown.

After 5'RACE with constant-segment primers, TCR alpha and TCR beta cDNA libraries carrying sample barcodes and UMIs were obtained. Each CDR3 protein is one row after TCRdb ran MiXCR on the 5' RACE reads. The repertoire holds approximately 52,000 distinct CDR3 sequences, 9.3% seen once, with 12% in the top ten. The trim removed 4 bases at V and 1 base at J, leaving 10 bases unmatched. This CDR3 region has 17 residues. Per the germline V gene, CDR1 is SGHTA and CDR2 is FQGNSA. This clonotype originated in an adult woman who had mild COVID-19 (a few samples of this study predate the infection). Cell type and time point are not known. The V gene is TRBV7-2, the J gene TRBJ2-3; the match to TRBD2 covers 8 bases. Sequenced material: PBMCs or a T cell subset sorted from them (not recorded which). In DNA, the CDR3 is TGTGCCAGCAGCTCCAGAACCGCGGGAGGTGGCACAGATACGCAGTATTTT. It yields the protein CASSSRTAGGGTDTQYF. The whole variable domain, filled in from reference TRBV7-2 and TRBJ2-3, reads GAGVSQSPSNKVTEKGKDVELRCDPISGHTALYWYRQSLGQGLEFLIYFQGNSAPDKSGLPSDRFSAERTGGSVSTLTIQRTQQEDSAVYLCASSSRTAGGGTDTQYFGPGTRLTVL.